These 3 T cell receptor beta chains came from one sample sequenced in a study of T cells in Graves' hyperthyroidism and ophthalmopathy. TCR beta CDR3 regions were amplified from RNA transcripts. During a first-round RT-PCR of the TCR CDR3, the HTBI primer set was used. TCRdb analysed the multiplex PCR reads with MiXCR anew, one entry per CDR3 protein. The sample has about 740,000 distinct CDR3 sequences, approximately 14% seen once; the top ten hold roughly 10%. The sequencing input was blood. The receptors originated from a woman younger than 35 with Graves' hyperthyroidism.

This clonotype was recorded a few times. The chain recombines TRBV28 with TRBJ2-1; 8 bases agree with TRBD1. The V and J ends lost 5 bases and 6 bases, in that order; junction bases with no gene match: 27. Per the germline V gene, CDR1 is MDHEN and CDR2 is SYDVKM. The CDR3 has 21 residues. CDR3 sequence: CASSAGGYLAGRTRPSNEQFF. CDR3 in DNA: TGTGCCAGCAGTGCAGGGGGCTACCTGGCGGGGCGAACTAGGCCGAGCAATGAGCAGTTCTTC.

The chain has TRBV11-2 and TRBJ2-1; 15 bases match TRBD2. Germline trimming cut 7 bases from V and 0 bases from J; bases unmatched to any gene: 4. The CDR3 is made up of 17 amino acids. Germline-derived CDR1 and CDR2 are SGHAT and FQNNGV. The CDR3: CASTGTSGRSSYNEQFF. In DNA form, the CDR3 reads TGTGCCAGCACCGGGACTAGCGGGAGGAGCTCCTACAATGAGCAGTTCTTC.

The chain links TRBV11-2 to TRBJ2-3; TRBD2 matches at 11 bases. J gave up 0 bases and V 5 bases, and 7 bases lay outside the gene matches. CDR1 and CDR2 from the germline V gene are SGHAT and FQNNGV. The CDR3 totals 17 residues. The CDR3 DNA is TGTGCCAGCAGCGAGACTAGCGGGATCTCTAGCACAGATACGCAGTATTTT. Protein product: CASSETSGISSTDTQYF.